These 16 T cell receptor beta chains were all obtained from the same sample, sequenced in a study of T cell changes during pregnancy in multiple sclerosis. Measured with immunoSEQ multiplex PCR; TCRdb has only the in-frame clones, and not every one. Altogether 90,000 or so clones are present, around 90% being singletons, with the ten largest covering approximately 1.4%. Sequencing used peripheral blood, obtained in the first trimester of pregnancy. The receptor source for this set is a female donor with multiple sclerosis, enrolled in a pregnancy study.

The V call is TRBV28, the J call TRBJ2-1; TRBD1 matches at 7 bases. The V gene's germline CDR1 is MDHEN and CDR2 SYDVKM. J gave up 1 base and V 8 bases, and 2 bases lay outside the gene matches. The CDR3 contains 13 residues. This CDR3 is CASQGVSYNEQFF. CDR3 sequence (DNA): TGTGCCAGCCAGGGGGTTTCCTACAATGAGCAGTTCTTC. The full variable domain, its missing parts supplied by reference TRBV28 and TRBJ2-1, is DVKVTQSSRYLVKRTGEKVFLECVQDMDHENMFWYRQDPGLGLRLIYFSYDVKMKEKGDIPEGYSVSREKKERFSLILESASTNQTSMYLCASQGVSYNEQFFGPGTRLTVL.

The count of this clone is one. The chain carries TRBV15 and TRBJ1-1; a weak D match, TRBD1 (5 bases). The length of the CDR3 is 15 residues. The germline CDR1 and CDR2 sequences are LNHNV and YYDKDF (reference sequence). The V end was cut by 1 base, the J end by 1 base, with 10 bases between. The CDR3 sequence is CATSRVPGENTEAFF. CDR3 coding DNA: TGTGCCACCAGCAGAGTACCGGGGGAGAACACTGAAGCTTTCTTT.

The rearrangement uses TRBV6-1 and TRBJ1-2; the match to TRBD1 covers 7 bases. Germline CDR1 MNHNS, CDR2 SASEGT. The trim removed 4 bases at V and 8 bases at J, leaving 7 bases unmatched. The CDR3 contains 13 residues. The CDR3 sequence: CASSVDRAEGYTF. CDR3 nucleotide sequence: TGTGCCAGCAGTGTTGACAGGGCAGAGGGCTACACCTTC.

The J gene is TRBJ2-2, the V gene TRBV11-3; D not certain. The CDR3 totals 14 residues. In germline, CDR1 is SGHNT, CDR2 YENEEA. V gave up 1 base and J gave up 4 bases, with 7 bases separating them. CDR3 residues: CASSLVAGTGELFF. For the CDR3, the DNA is TGTGCCAGCAGCTTAGTTGCAGGCACCGGGGAGCTGTTTTTT.

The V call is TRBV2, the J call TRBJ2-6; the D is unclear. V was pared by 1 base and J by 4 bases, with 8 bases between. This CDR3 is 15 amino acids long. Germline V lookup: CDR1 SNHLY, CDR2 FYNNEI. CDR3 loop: CASSEVLVGANVLTF. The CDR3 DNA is TGTGCCAGCAGTGAAGTACTGGTGGGGGCCAACGTCCTGACTTTC.

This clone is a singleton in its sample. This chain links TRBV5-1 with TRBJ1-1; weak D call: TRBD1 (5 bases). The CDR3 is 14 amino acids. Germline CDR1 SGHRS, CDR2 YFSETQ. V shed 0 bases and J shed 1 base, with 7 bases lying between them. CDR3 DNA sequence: TGCGCCAGCAGCTTGGTGGGGCAGAACACTGAAGCTTTCTTT. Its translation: CASSLVGQNTEAFF.

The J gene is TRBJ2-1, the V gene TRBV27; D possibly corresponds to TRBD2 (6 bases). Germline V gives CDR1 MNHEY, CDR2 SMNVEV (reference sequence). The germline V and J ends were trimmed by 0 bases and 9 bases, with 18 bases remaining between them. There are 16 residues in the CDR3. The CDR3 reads CASSLSSGVPWSEQFF. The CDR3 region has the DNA TGTGCCAGCAGTTTATCCTCGGGGGTACCGTGGAGTGAGCAGTTCTTC.

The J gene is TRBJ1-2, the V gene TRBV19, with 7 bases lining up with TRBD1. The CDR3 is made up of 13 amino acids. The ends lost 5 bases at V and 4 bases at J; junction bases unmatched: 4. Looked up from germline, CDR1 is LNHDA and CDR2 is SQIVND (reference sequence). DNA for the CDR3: TGTGCCAGTAGTCAGGGACAGTCCTATGGCTACACCTTC. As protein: CASSQGQSYGYTF.

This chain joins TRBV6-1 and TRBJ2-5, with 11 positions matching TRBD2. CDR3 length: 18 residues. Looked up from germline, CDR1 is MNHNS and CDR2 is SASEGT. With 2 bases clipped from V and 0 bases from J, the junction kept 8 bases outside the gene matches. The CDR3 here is CASSEKRLAGGNQETQYF. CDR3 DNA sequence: TGTGCCAGCAGTGAAAAACGGCTAGCGGGAGGAAACCAAGAGACCCAGTACTTC.

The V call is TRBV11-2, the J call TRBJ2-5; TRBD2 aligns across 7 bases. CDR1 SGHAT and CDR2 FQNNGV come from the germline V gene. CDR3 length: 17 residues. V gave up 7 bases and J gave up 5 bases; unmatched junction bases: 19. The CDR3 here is CASTPEGGGGWGETQYF. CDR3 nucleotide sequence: TGTGCCAGCACCCCAGAGGGTGGGGGGGGATGGGGGGAGACCCAGTACTTC.

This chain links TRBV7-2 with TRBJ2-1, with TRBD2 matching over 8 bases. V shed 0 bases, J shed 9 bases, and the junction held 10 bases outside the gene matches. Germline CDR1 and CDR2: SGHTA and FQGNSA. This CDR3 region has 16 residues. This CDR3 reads CASSLAGGLGGGEQFF. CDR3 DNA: TGTGCCAGCAGCTTAGCAGGGGGACTAGGTGGTGGTGAGCAGTTCTTC.

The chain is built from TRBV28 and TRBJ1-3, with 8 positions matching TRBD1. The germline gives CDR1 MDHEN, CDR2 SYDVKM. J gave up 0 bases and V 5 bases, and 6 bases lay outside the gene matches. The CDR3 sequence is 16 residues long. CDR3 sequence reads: CASSRGQESSGNTIYF. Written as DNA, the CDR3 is TGTGCCAGCAGTAGGGGACAGGAGAGCTCTGGAAACACCATATATTTT.

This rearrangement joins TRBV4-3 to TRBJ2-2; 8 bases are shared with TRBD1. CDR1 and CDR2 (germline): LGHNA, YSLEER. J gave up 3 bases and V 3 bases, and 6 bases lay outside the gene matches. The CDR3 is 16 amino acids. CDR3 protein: CASSQKTGADTGELFF. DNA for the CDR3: TGCGCCAGCAGCCAGAAGACAGGGGCGGACACCGGGGAGCTGTTTTTT.

The DNA of the CDR3 is TGTGCCAGCACCAGTCCCTCCTGGCGGAGCCCCTACGAGCAGTACTTC. This gives the protein CASTSPSWRSPYEQYF. The gene calls are TRBV28 and TRBJ2-7; D not certain. The V end lost 7 bases, the J end lost 2 bases, and 21 bases lay between the germline ends. CDR1 is MDHEN and CDR2 is SYDVKM in the germline V gene. The CDR3 is made up of 16 amino acids.

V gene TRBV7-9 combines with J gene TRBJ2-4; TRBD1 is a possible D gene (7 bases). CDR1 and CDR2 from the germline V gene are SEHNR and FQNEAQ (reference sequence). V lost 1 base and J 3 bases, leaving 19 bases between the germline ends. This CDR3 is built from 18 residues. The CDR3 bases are TGTGCCAGCAGCTTAGTAGGGGACAGCATGGGGGGCAAAAACATTCAGTACTTC. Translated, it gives CASSLVGDSMGGKNIQYF. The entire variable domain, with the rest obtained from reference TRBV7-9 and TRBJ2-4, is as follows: DTGVSQNPRHKITKRGQNVTFRCDPISEHNRLYWYRQTLGQGPEFLTYFQNEAQLEKSRLLSDRFSAERPKGSFSTLEIQRTEQGDSAMYLCASSLVGDSMGGKNIQYFGAGTRLSVL.

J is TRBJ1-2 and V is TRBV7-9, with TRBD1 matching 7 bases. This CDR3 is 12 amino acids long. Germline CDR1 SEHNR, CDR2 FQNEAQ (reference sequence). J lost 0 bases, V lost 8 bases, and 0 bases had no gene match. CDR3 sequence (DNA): TGTGCCAGCGGGACAGCTAACTATGGCTACACCTTC. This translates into CASGTANYGYTF.